This TCR beta chain was obtained from a study of response to subunit inactivated influenza vaccine. The CDR3 is made up of 13 amino acids. Deletions cut 3 bases from V and 5 bases from J, with 11 bases between. Looked up from germline, CDR1 is DFQATT and CDR2 is SNEGSKA (reference sequence). TCRdb itself ran the RT-PCR reads through MiXCR, one entry per CDR3 protein. The table has over 800,000 distinct CDR3 sequences, 21% seen once. Study-wide findings and caveats: Seasonal influenza vaccination, on each occasion, was suggested by the authors to recruit few new T cells.

This clonotype appeared a few times. Antigen unknown. The TCR was taken from a man over 45 who received an inactivated influenza vaccine. J is TRBJ2-1 and V is TRBV20-1, with D possibly TRBD2 on 6 matching bases. The source material was PBMCs from blood, sampled 5 days after vaccination. CDR3 sequence reads: CSARGRTNNEQFF. The CDR3 nucleotides read TGCAGTGCTAGGGGTAGGACTAACAATGAGCAGTTCTTC.